This T cell receptor (beta chain) emerged from a study of technical replicates of blood from several donors. The CDR3 covers 15 residues. CDR1 is LNHDA, CDR2 SQIVND, per germline (reference sequence). V shed 5 bases and J 0 bases; nucleotides not matched to a gene: 5. Profiling relied on immunoSEQ multiplex PCR, and the TCRdb table lists in-frame clones only, not all of them. The table includes around 100,000 clones, 85% to 95% detected once. The source of this sequence is a human donor in good health. The V call is TRBV19, the J call TRBJ2-7; 9 nucleotides align to TRBD2. Specimen: T cells isolated from PBMCs. The CDR3 coding sequence is TGTGCCAGTAGTGGTCTAGCGGGAAGCTCCTACGAGCAGTACTTC. This codes for CASSGLAGSSYEQYF.